The 12 T cell receptor beta chains given below trace back to one sample, sequenced in a study of cytomegalovirus exposure and HLA in healthy donors. Primers for the PCR totalled 60 Vbeta and 13 Jbeta. The protocol was immunoSEQ multiplex PCR, while the TCRdb copy is restricted to in-frame clones and leaves out a portion. Of about 150,000 clones listed, 65% to 70% were seen once; the top ten hold roughly a tenth. The sample was PBMCs. The receptors were sampled from a man aged 25-40 years in good health and CMV-seropositive.

The rearrangement joins TRBV21-1 to TRBJ2-1; TRBD2 was called by the table and not checked on the DNA. TRBV21-1 is annotated as a pseudogene. This CDR3 comprises 16 residues. The CDR3 spells CASSTRTSGTYNEQFF. CDR3 coding DNA: TGTGCCAGCAGCACAAGGACTAGCGGAACCTACAATGAGCAGTTCTTC.

The chain carries TRBV5-4 and TRBJ1-6; 10 bases are a match to TRBD1. The CDR3 contains 14 residues. V trimming: 4 bases; J trimming: 14 bases; junction bases outside the gene matches: 9. Looked up from germline, CDR1 is SGHNT and CDR2 is YYREEE (reference sequence). CDR3 in amino acids: CASSGGQGVQALHF. In nucleotides, the CDR3 is TGTGCCAGCAGCGGAGGACAGGGGGTTCAAGCCCTCCACTTT.

The sample holds a few counts of this clone. The chain has TRBV15 and TRBJ2-5, with D hard to call. Germline loops: CDR1 LNHNV, CDR2 YYDKDF (reference sequence). Trimming removed 0 bases from V and 4 bases from J, with 12 bases in between. The CDR3 is 15 residues long. CDR3 protein: CATSRERSTGETQYF. In nucleotides, the CDR3 is TGTGCCACCAGCAGAGAACGTTCGACGGGAGAGACCCAGTACTTC.

The CDR3: CASRQGQMNYEQYF. For the CDR3, the DNA is TGTGCCAGCAGACAGGGACAGATGAACTACGAGCAGTACTTC. This rearrangement joins TRBV6-1 to TRBJ2-7; 7 bases agree with TRBD1. Germline V gene sequence: CDR1 MNHNS, CDR2 SASEGT. Unmatched junction bases numbered 8, after V lost 6 bases and J lost 3 bases. The CDR3 is 14 amino acids.

V and J are TRBV6-6 and TRBJ2-1; D may be TRBD1 (6 bases). The CDR3 contains 14 residues. Germline V gene data show CDR1 as MNHNY and CDR2 as SVGAGI (reference sequence). V lost 6 bases to trimming and J lost 3 bases, with 12 bases between them. The CDR3 protein is CASSRQADYNEQFF. The CDR3 coding sequence is TGTGCCAGCAGCCGACAGGCAGACTACAATGAGCAGTTCTTC.

This chain joins TRBV6-1 and TRBJ1-5; 8 nucleotides align to TRBD1. Germline CDR1 is MNHNS and CDR2 is SASEGT. This CDR3 has 14 residues. V shed 4 bases and J 2 bases; nucleotides not matched to a gene: 1. CDR3 bases: TGTGCCAGCAGTGCGGACAGGGGCAATCAGCCCCAGCATTTT. Translated, it gives CASSADRGNQPQHF.

The chain joins TRBV19 to TRBJ2-1; TRBD2 aligns across 9 bases. Trimming at V came to 7 bases and at J to 0 bases, leaving 19 bases not matched to a gene. The CDR3 contains 20 residues. Germline V CDR1 and CDR2: LNHDA, SQIVND (reference sequence). CDR3 DNA sequence: TGTGCCAGTAACGATCTGTGGACTAGCGTTTTTCAAAGCTCCTACAATGAGCAGTTCTTC. This gives the protein CASNDLWTSVFQSSYNEQFF.

Of note for this clone: Its ends do not fully match the called genes, so a read error is possible. V usage is TRBV7-7 and J usage is TRBJ2-3; possibly TRBD1 for D (6 bases). The CDR3 has 15 amino acids. In germline, CDR1 is SSHAT, CDR2 FNYEAQ (reference sequence). The CDR3 protein is CASSSSGVWTDTQYF. The CDR3 nucleotides read TGTGCTAGCAGCTCGTCAGGGGTGTGGACAGATACGCAGTATTTT.

V is TRBV7-3 and J is TRBJ1-1; 9 bases are a match to TRBD1. After removal of 5 bases from V and 3 bases from J, the junction contained 1 base not matched to a gene. CDR1 is SGHTA and CDR2 is FQGTGA in the germline V gene. The CDR3 is 13 residues long. CDR3 sequence (DNA): TGTGCCAGCAGCCGACAGGGGGACACTGAAGCTTTCTTT. It specifies CASSRQGDTEAFF. Full variable domain (outside the CDR3, taken from reference TRBV7-3 and TRBJ1-1): GAGVSQTPSNKVTEKGKYVELRCDPISGHTALYWYRQSLGQGPEFLIYFQGTGAADDSGLPNDRFFAVRPEGSVSTLKIQRTERGDSAVYLCASSRQGDTEAFFGQGTRLTVV.

The V gene is TRBV11-2, the J gene TRBJ1-1, with unresolved D. The CDR3 contains 13 residues. V shed 0 bases and J shed 7 bases, with 9 bases lying between them. Germline lookup yields CDR1 SGHAT and CDR2 FQNNGV. The CDR3 bases are TGTGCCAGCAGCTTAGATCGCGGTGATGAAGCTTTCTTT. Translated: CASSLDRGDEAFF.

This chain links TRBV30 with TRBJ2-7; D is perhaps TRBD2 (5 bases). This CDR3 has 14 residues. Trimming took 4 bases from V and 5 from J, leaving 18 bases between them. The germline CDR1 and CDR2 sequences are GTSNPN and SVGIG (reference sequence). The CDR3 nucleotides are TGTGCCTGGAATTTGAGGATAGCGTTGGACGAGCAGTACTTC. This encodes CAWNLRIALDEQYF.

J is TRBJ2-1 and V is TRBV19; 11 bases line up with TRBD2. V lost 1 base to trimming and J lost 6 bases; unmatched junction nucleotides: 2. This CDR3 has 15 amino acids. Germline loops: CDR1 LNHDA, CDR2 SQIVND (reference sequence). DNA for the CDR3: TGTGCCAGTAGTATAGTAGCGGGAGGGCCCAATGAGCAGTTCTTC. It encodes CASSIVAGGPNEQFF. Filled out from reference TRBV19 and TRBJ2-1, the complete variable domain reads DGGITQSPKYLFRKEGQNVTLSCEQNLNHDAMYWYRQDPGQGLRLIYYSQIVNDFQKGDIAEGYSVSREKKESFPLTVTSAQKNPTAFYLCASSIVAGGPNEQFFGPGTRLTVL.